This paragraph covers one T cell receptor (beta chain) sequence. Its specific antigen is unknown. No clone much larger than this one lies a single base away; base qualities are absent. This entry belongs to a study of cytomegalovirus exposure and HLA in healthy donors (TCRdb year 2017). A note on the overall study: According to an earlier analysis of 450 to 650 of the donors, 200 million or so T cells yielded 117 million unique TCR beta sequences and about 300 Gb of sequence data. The study aimed to test whether cataloging public T cell receptors could reveal signatures of past pathogen exposure. To decide whether each TCR beta V gene segment behaved as functional or pseudogenic, an earlier analysis of over 500 of the donors relied on high-throughput TCR beta sequencing. Typing coverage differed by locus: A, B, C, DRB1 and DQB1 were typed in roughly 629-630 donors, DQA1 in about 500, DPA1 in approximately 610, and DPB1 in around 440. Donor age, sex, ethnicity and CMV serostatus were compiled together with the repertoire data. Rather than using new phenotypic data, the later analysis identified candidate immune exposures from TCR beta sequences and from how often those sequences occurred across donors. Every discovery cohort repertoire had been produced on one sequencing platform. Roughly five DR-DQ haplotypes were handled as single units for association and clustering because linkage in the cohort was strong. A later analysis re-analyzed previously published TCR beta repertoires from roughly 600 donors and added high-resolution HLA genotyping to study TCR occurrence patterns. Along with the approximately 620-subject first cohort, a separate validation cohort of approximately 110 different subjects was used. Among about 360 genotyped donors of the cohort, an average of 235,054 unique TCR beta nucleotide sequences were sequenced per donor, roughly 18% of them non-productive. Of the 350 to 400 genotyped donors, approximately 83% fell in the genetic ancestry cluster associated with self-reported Caucasian donors. An early release covering 550 to 700 HLA-typed donors comprised about 300 gigabases of sequencing data and tens of millions of unique TCR sequences. To predict cytomegalovirus infection status, the study combined high-throughput TCR immunosequencing, statistical association of individual TCRs with disease status, and machine learning. HLA typing covered class I and class II loci at four-digit resolution. The study used immunosequencing to profile the T cell repertoires of hundreds of subjects and linked those repertoires to cytomegalovirus serostatus. A later genetic analysis used genome-wide SNP genotypes for about three fifths of the roughly 700 donors, treating that subset as a discovery cohort. Study-wide findings and limitations: A total of 150 to 200 TCR beta chains were listed by the study as associated with cytomegalovirus. According to a later analysis, TCR association rates differed among HLA loci, with DRB1 alleles showing the most associated TCRs and HLA-C alleles showing the fewest. Because the 87-base-pair reads could not distinguish some IMGT-functional V segments, including TRBV6-2 and TRBV6-3, those segments were excluded. In a later analysis, HLA-associated TCR beta chains were found to be more clonally expanded and to have lower generation probabilities than equally common non-associated chains. In a later analysis, several top co-occurrence clusters were reported to appear linked to parvovirus B19, influenza, CMV and Epstein-Barr virus. Linkage disequilibrium might explain the correlated functional status among segregating V segments, but an unknown experimental factor could not be ruled out. HLA typing was unavailable for some donors at each locus, so association tests used only the typed subset. In a later analysis, most CMV-associated TCR beta chains were found to appear HLA-restricted, with HLA associations seemingly driven largely by CMV exposure. The cohort was sequenced for TCR beta chains only, and without alpha or paired-chain data the features that could be detected were limited. Most TCR sequences were seen in very few donors, while some public TCRs were found in many individuals. According to a later genetic analysis, donors in an Asian-associated ancestry cluster had fewer N-insertions in productive TCRs than the approximately 610-donor mean. The classifier was reported to diagnose cytomegalovirus status with high specificity and sensitivity in both the original and validation cohorts. The authors suggested that the approach could potentially be extended to other disease states and immunological phenotypes. A further reported finding was that TCR beta sequences accurately predicted the HLA-A and HLA-B alleles for most subjects in the first cohort. Sequencing depth was assumed to be roughly uniform across donors in the presence/absence analyses, though that assumption may not hold. The only immune exposure information available for the cohort was CMV serostatus. In a later genetic analysis, a missense DCLRE1C variant was associated with V-gene and J-gene trimming of TCR beta chains, and the association was replicated in an independent cohort. In an earlier analysis of a few hundred of the donors, most TCR beta V segments were observed in productive rearrangements about 87% or about 30% of the time, broadly matching IMGT annotations. In vitro tests confirmed that a few of the cytomegalovirus-associated TCR beta chains recognize cytomegalovirus antigens. Strong co-occurrence of HLA alleles, especially DR and DQ, made assigning TCR associations to individual alleles difficult. Specific HLA alleles were associated with roughly 16,000 TCR beta sequences at a false discovery rate of 0.05 in a later analysis. The earlier analysis of 587 of the donors excluded 15 to 20 rarely observed V segments, including chromosome 9 orphons, because counts were too low. A group of highly shared sequence variants was considered likely to be a technical artifact of the sequencing pipeline.

CDR1 and CDR2, per the germline V gene (reference sequence), are GTSNPN and SVGIG. V drops 3 bases and J drops 6 bases, leaving 18 bases in between. The CDR3 spans 14 residues, from the cysteine through the phenylalanine. The sequence is cut down to CDR3 DNA, 42 bases in frame from base 1. The cohort comprised fewer than 750 healthy bone marrow donors. At the time of sampling, all cohort members were nominally healthy, though unrecorded immune exposures were likely present. The donor tested CMV seronegative and was one of the 352 seronegative cohort members. A peripheral blood sample was collected from each donor, and TCR beta sequencing was performed on peripheral blood mononuclear cells. The Qiagen DNeasy Blood Extraction Kit was used to extract genomic DNA from the blood cell samples. The library relied on the immunoSEQ multiplex PCR assay. For the multiplex PCR, a mixture combining 60 forward primers for TCR Vbeta segments and 13 reverse primers for TCR Jbeta segments was used. The CDR3 region of rearranged TCR beta genes was amplified from genomic DNA with a multiplex PCR assay. On the Illumina HiSeq System, the amplified TCR beta libraries were sequenced as 87-base-pair reads. The paper's processing steps were these. A later analysis tallied 70 million to 100 million unique TCR beta chains across the approximately 670 repertoires, and some 10 million of those chains were shared by two or more donors. A nearest-neighbor algorithm error-corrected the raw reads and collapsed the reads into unique sequences, merging closely related sequences to remove PCR and sequencing errors. To assign V, D and J gene segments, CDR3 sequences were aligned to IMGT reference sequences. For a sequence to be retained, a match of at least six nucleotides was required to both a V gene segment and a J gene segment. Rearrangements were classified as productive when the CDR3 lacked stop codons and remained in frame with V and J, and all other rearrangements were classified as non-productive. CDR3 was defined by IMGT convention, running from the second conserved V-encoded cysteine to the conserved J-encoded phenylalanine. Sequences without an unambiguous match to a single V gene segment were excluded from the earlier analysis of about 630 of the donors. An earlier analysis of approximately 590 of the donors classified V segments as functional when productive rearrangements were above 56.7% and as segregating when the standard deviation between donors was above 5%. A statistical classification framework was built to diagnose cytomegalovirus status from the catalog of TCR beta chain sequences. A later analysis assigned V and J genes by comparing TCR nucleotide sequences with IMGT/GENE-DB human TR gene sequences. A later analysis assigned CDR3 sequences and most-parsimonious VDJ recombination scenarios with the TCRdist pipeline. In a later analysis, every TCR beta chain was defined by the combination of its CDR3 amino acid sequence and its V-gene family, and reads without a unique V-gene family were dropped. To address suspected cross-contamination and a sequencing artifact, a later analysis removed under 600 highly shared, low-generation-probability nucleotide sequences. In a later analysis, a clonal expansion index was calculated for each public chain from normalized within-repertoire ranks of inferred template counts. In a later analysis, generation probabilities were computed using a VDJ recombination model fitted to out-of-frame rearrangements, and the results were checked against IGoR. A later analysis scored TCR-TCR, TCR-HLA and TCR-CMV co-occurrence with hypergeometric tests, applying a repertoire-size bias correction to TCR pairs. In a later analysis, false discovery rates were estimated by permuting HLA or CMV assignments 20 times. In a later analysis, co-occurring TCRs were grouped using DBSCAN, with TCRdist sequence similarity added in when clustering inside HLA-allele-positive subsets. For co-occurrence clustering, repertoires with fewer than 30,000 or more than 120,000 public chains were excluded, along with about five repertoires with anomalous nucleotide sharing. The table comes from immuneACCESS by way of TCRdb, which keeps in-frame sequences with V and J called. Part of the clones is missing from these tables; in studies checked, under half for an unresolved V gene and the rest for unknown reasons. The V and J calls and clone size are taken from that table; D and trimming were inferred from the DNA. For this sample the table gives tens of thousands of clones, of which 65% to 85% were detected only once. The top ten clones comprise under 4% of the sample.

The receptor was derived from a man aged 45-65 years in good health and CMV-seronegative. Sequences were obtained from PBMCs. The V and J segments used are TRBV30 and TRBJ2-7; the D gene is possibly TRBD2, with 5 bases matching. CDR3 sequence: CAWRVQSGLGEQYF. The DNA sequence follows: TGTGCCTGGAGAGTCCAGTCGGGGTTGGGCGAGCAGTACTTC.